Following are 8 T cell receptor beta chains from one sample sequenced in a study of robustness of blood B and T cell sequencing (dated by TCRdb to 2017 to 2018). TCRbeta repertoires were quantified from mRNA rather than genomic DNA, which captures expressed receptors. Libraries were made using PCR. The run used an Illumina MiSeq. cDNA was made using SMARTScribe reverse transcriptase and a 5' template-switch oligo that added a universal priming site. A 12-nucleotide random unique molecular identifier (UMI) was carried by the template-switch oligo, and each cDNA molecule was tagged with this UMI. TCRdb reprocessed the public reads (quality trimming at Q25 with fastp, clone calling with MiXCR) and kept in-frame beta chains. Entries are consolidated by CDR3 protein sequence, retaining the most common genes and DNA. The sample profile shows approximately 1,600 distinct CDR3 sequences; 50% to 70% of them were found once. Roughly 40% of the sample is in the top ten clones.

Material for sequencing was peripheral blood. The receptor source for this set is a human donor in good health.

This rearrangement joins TRBV5-6 to TRBJ2-7, with D perhaps TRBD1 (6 bases). The CDR3 is 14 amino acids. The germline V and J ends were trimmed by 4 bases and 2 bases, with 13 bases remaining between them. CDR1 is SGHDT, CDR2 YYEEEE, per germline. CDR3 bases: TGTGCCAGCAGCGTAGGACAGTTGACCTACGAGCAGTACTTC. Its translation is CASSVGQLTYEQYF.

V is TRBV27 and J is TRBJ2-1; TRBD2 matches 13 bases. From germline, CDR1 is MNHEY and CDR2 SMNVEV (reference sequence). This CDR3 comprises 18 residues. V trimming: 2 bases; J trimming: 2 bases; junction bases outside the gene matches: 6. The CDR3 region is CASSLRLAGGFTYNEQFF. In DNA, the CDR3 is TGTGCCAGCAGTTTAAGACTAGCGGGGGGCTTCACCTACAATGAGCAGTTCTTC.

CDR3 sequence: CASSYSKQTYEQYF. The CDR3 DNA reads as TGTGCCAGCAGTTACTCGAAACAGACCTACGAGCAGTACTTC. The chain combines TRBV6-5 with TRBJ2-7; D gene unclear. This CDR3 contains 14 residues. Per the germline V gene, CDR1 is MNHEY and CDR2 is SVGAGI. The ends were cut back, 0 bases at V and 2 bases at J, with 8 bases in the middle.

The DNA of the CDR3 is TGTGCCTGGAGCGGGACAACCAACTATGGCTACACCTTC. Its translation is CAWSGTTNYGYTF. This chain connects TRBV30 to TRBJ1-2; D might be TRBD1 (6 bases). Germline V gives CDR1 GTSNPN, CDR2 SVGIG (reference sequence). The CDR3 is 13 residues long. V dropped 3 bases and J dropped 2 bases, with 10 bases sitting between them.

This clonotype was recorded once. This chain joins TRBV30 and TRBJ1-1, with no clear D. Trimming left V 1 base short and J 1 base short, with 7 bases between. CDR3 length: 13 residues. Germline lookup yields CDR1 GTSNPN and CDR2 SVGIG (reference sequence). The DNA for the CDR3 is TGTGCCTGGAGTGCCCACGGGAACACTGAAGCTTTCTTT. Amino acid sequence: CAWSAHGNTEAFF.

This clonotype was seen only a few times. The J gene is TRBJ2-7, the V gene TRBV7-1; 9 bases are a match to TRBD1. TRBV7-1 is an ORF; its function is uncertain. V lost 3 bases, J lost 5 bases, and 11 bases stayed unmatched. The CDR3 has 16 amino acids. CDR3 sequence: CASSSKGTGRPNEQYF. As DNA, the CDR3 is TGTGCCAGCAGCTCGAAAGGGACAGGGAGACCCAACGAGCAGTACTTC.

The rearrangement joins TRBV10-3 to TRBJ2-7; 9 nucleotides agree with TRBD1. V trimming: 4 bases; J trimming: 3 bases; junction bases outside the gene matches: 7. The CDR3 contains 15 residues. CDR1 is ENHRY, CDR2 SYGVKD, per germline. CDR3 DNA: TGTGCCATCAGTGGCCCCGGACAGGGGCGCTACGAGCAGTACTTC. It codes for CAISGPGQGRYEQYF.

The rearrangement uses TRBV20-1 and TRBJ1-1; D is unclear. CDR1 is DFQATT, CDR2 SNEGSKA, per germline (reference sequence). The CDR3 sequence is 14 residues long. V dropped 2 bases and J dropped 2 bases, with 12 bases sitting between them. CDR3 residues: CSARPGSSNTEAFF. The CDR3 nucleotides are TGCAGTGCTAGACCCGGGTCTTCTAACACTGAAGCTTTCTTT.